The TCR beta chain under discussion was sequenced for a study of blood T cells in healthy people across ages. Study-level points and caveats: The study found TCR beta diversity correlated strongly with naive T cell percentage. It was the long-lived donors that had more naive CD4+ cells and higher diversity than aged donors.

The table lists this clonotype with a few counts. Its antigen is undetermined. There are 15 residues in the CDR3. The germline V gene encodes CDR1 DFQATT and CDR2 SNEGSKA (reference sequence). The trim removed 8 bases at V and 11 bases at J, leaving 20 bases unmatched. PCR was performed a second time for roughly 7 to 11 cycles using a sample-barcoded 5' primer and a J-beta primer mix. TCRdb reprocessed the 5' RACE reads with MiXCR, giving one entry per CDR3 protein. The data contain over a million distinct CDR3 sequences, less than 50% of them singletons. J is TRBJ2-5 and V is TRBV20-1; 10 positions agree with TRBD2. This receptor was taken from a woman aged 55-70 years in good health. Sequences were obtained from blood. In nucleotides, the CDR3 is TGCAGTTGTGACCCGAGCGGGAGGGTAAACAATGAGCAGTACTTC. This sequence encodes CSCDPSGRVNNEQYF.